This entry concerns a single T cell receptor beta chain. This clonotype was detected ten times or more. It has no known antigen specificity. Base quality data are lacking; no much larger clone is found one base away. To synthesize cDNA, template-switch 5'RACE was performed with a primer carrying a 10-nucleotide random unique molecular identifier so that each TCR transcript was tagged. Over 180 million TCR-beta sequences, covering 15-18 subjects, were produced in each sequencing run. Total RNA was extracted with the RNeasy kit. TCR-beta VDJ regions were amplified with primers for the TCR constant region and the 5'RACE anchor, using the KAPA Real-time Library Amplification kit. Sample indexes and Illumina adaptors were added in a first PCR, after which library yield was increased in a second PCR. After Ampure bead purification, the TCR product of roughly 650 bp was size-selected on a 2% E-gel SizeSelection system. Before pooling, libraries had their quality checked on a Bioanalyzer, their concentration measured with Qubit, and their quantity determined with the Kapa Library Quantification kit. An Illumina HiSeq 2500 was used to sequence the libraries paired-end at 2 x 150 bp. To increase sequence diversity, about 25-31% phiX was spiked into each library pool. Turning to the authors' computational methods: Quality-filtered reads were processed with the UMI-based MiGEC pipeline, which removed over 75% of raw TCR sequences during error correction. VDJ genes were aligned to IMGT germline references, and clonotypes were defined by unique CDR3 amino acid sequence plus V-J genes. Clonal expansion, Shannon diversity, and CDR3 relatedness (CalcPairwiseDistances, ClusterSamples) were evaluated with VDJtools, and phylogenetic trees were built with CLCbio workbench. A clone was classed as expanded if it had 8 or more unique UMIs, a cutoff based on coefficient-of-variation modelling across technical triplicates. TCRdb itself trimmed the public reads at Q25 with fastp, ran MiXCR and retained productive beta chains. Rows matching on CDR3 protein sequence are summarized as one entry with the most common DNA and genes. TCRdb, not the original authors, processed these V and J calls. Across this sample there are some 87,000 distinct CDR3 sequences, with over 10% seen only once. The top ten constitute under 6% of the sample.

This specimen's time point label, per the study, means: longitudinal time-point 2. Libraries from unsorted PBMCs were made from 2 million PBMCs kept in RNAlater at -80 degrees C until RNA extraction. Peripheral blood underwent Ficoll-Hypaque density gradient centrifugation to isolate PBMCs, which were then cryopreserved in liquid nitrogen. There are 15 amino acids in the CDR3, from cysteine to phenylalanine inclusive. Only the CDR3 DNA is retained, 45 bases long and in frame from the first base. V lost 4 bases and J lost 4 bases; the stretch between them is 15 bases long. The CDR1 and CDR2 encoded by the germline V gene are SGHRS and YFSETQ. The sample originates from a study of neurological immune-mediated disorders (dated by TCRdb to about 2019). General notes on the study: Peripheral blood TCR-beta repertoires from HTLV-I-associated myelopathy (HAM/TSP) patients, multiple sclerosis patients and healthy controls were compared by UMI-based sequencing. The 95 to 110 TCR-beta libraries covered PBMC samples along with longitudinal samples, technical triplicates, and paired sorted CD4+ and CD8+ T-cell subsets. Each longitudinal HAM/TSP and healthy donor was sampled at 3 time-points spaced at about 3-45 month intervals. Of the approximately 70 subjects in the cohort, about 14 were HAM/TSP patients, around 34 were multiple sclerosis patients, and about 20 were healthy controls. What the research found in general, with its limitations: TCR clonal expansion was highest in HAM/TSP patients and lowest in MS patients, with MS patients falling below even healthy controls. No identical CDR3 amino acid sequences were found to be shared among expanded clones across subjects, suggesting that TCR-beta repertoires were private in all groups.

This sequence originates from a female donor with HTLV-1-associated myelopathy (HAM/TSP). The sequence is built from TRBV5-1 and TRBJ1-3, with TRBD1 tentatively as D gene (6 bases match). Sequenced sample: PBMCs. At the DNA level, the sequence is TGCGCCAGCAGCCCCCTACAGGGTACAGGAAACACCATATATTTT. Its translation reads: CASSPLQGTGNTIYF.